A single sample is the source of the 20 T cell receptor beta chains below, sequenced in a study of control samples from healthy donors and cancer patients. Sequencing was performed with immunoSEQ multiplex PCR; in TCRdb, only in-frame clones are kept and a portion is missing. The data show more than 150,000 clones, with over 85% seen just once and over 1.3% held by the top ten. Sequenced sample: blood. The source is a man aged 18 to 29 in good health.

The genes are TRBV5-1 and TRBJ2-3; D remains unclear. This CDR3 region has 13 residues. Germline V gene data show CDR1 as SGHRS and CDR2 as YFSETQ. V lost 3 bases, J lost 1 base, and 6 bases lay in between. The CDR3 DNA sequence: TGCGCCAGCAGCTGGGCCGGCACAGATACGCAGTATTTT. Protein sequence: CASSWAGTDTQYF.

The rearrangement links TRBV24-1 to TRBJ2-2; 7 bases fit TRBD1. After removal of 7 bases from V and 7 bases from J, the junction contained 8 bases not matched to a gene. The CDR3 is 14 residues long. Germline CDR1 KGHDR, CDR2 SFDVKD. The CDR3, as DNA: TGTGCCACCAGCGGCAAGACAGGGAGCGGGGAGCTGTTTTTT. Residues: CATSGKTGSGELFF.

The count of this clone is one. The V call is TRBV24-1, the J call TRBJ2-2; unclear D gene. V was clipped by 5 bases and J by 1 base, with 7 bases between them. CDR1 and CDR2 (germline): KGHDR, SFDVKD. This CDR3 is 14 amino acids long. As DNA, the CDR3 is TGTGCCACCAGTGTGGGTGGGAACACCGGGGAGCTGTTTTTT. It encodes CATSVGGNTGELFF.

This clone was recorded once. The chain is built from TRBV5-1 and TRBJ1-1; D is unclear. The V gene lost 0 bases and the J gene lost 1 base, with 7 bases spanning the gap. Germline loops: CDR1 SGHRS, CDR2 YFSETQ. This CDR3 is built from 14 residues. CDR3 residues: CASSLAVGNTEAFF. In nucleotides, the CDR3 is TGCGCCAGCAGCTTGGCCGTGGGGAACACTGAAGCTTTCTTT. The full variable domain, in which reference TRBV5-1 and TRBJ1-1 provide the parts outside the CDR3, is KAGVTQTPRYLIKTRGQQVTLSCSPISGHRSVSWYQQTPGQGLQFLFEYFSETQRNKGNFPGRFSGRQFSNSRSEMNVSTLELGDSALYLCASSLAVGNTEAFFGQGTRLTVV.

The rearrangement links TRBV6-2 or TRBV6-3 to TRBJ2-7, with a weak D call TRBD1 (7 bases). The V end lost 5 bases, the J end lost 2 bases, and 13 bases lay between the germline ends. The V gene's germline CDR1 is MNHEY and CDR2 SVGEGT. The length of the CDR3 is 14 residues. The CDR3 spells CASSKPGGTYEQYF. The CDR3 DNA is TGTGCCAGCAGTAAACCAGGGGGGACCTACGAGCAGTACTTC.

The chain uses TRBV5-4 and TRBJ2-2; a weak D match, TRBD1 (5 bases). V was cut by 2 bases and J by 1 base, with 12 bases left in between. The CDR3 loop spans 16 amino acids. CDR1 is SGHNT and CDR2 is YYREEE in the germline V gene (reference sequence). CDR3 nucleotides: TGTGCCAGCAGCTTTGTTGGGGCGTTGAACACCGGGGAGCTGTTTTTT. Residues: CASSFVGALNTGELFF.

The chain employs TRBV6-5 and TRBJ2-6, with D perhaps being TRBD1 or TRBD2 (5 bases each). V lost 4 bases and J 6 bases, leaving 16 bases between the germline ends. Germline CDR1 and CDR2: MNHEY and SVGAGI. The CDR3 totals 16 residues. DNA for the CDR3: TGTGCCAGCAGTTCCTCCGAGGGGTTAGCGGCCAACGTCCTGACTTTC. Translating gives CASSSSEGLAANVLTF.

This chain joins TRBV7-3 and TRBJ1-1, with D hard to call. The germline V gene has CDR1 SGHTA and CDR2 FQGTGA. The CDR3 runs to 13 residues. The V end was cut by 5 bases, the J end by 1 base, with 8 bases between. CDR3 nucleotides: TGTGCCAGCAGCCGATCCAGGAACACTGAAGCTTTCTTT. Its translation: CASSRSRNTEAFF.

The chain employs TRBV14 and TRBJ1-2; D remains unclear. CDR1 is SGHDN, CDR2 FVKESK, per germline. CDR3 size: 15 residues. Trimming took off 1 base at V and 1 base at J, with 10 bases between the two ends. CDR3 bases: TGTGCCAGCAGCCAAGGGCGTACAGATAACTATGGCTACACCTTC. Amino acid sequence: CASSQGRTDNYGYTF. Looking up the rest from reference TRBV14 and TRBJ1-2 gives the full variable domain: EAGVTQFPSHSVIEKGQTVTLRCDPISGHDNLYWYRRVMGKEIKFLLHFVKESKQDESGMPNNRFLAERTGGTYSTLKVQPAELEDSGVYFCASSQGRTDNYGYTFGSGTRLTVV.

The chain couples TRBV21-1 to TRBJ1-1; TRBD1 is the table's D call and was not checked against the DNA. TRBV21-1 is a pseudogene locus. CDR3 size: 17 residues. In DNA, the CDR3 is TGTGCCAGCAGCACCCTCTCGAGGGGACAGAAGAACACTGAAGCTTTCTTT. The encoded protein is CASSTLSRGQKNTEAFF.

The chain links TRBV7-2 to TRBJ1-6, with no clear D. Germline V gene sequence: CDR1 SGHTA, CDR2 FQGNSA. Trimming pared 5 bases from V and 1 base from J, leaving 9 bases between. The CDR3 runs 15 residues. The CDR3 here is CASSGARSYNSPLHF. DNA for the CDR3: TGTGCCAGCAGCGGAGCCAGGTCCTATAATTCACCCCTCCACTTT.

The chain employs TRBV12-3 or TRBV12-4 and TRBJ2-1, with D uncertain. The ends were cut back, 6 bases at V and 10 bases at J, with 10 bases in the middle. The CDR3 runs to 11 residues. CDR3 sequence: CASSRTAEQFF. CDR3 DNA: TGTGCCAGCAGCCGGACGGCAGAGCAGTTCTTC.

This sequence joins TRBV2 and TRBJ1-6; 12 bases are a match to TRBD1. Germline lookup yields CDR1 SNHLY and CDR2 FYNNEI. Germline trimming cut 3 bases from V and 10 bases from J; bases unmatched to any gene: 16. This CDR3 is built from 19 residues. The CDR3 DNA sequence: TGTGCCAGCAGTGACCAACGTCCCGGGACAGGGGGCGGGGGATCACCCCTCCACTTT. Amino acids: CASSDQRPGTGGGGSPLHF.

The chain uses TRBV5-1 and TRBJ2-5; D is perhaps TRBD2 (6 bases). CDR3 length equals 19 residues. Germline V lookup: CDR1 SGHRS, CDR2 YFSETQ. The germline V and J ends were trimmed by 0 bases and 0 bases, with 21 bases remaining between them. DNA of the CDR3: TGCGCCAGCAGCTTGGGGGTGCGGGGAGGACGACAGTACCAAGAGACCCAGTACTTC. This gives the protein CASSLGVRGGRQYQETQYF.

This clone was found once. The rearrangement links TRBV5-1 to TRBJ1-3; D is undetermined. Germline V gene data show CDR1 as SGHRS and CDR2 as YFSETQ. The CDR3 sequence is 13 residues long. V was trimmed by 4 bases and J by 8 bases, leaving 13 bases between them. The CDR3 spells CASSRDSRDTIYF. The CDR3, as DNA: TGCGCCAGCAGCAGGGATAGTCGGGACACCATATATTTT.

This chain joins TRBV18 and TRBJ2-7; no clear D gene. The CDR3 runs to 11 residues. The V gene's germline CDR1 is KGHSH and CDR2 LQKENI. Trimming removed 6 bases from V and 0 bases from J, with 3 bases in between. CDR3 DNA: TGTGCCAGCTCCGCCTCCTACGAGCAGTACTTC. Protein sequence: CASSASYEQYF.

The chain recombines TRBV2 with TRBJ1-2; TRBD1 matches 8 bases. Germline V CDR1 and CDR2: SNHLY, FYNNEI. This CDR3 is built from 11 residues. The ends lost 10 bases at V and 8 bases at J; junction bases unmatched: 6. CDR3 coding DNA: TGTGCCATCCAGGGGGCGGTCGGCTACACCTTC. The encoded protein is CAIQGAVGYTF. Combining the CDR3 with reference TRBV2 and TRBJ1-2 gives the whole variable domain EPEVTQTPSHQVTQMGQEVILRCVPISNHLYFYWYRQILGQKVEFLVSFYNNEISEKSEIFDDQFSVERPDGSNFTLKIRSTKLEDSAMYFCAIQGAVGYTFGSGTRLTVV.

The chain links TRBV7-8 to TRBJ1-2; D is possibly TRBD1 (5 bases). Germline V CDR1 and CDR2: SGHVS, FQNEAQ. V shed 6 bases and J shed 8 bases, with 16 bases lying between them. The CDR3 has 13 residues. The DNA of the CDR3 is TGTGCCAGCAGTTTTTCACAGGAACGGGGCTACACCTTC. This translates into CASSFSQERGYTF.

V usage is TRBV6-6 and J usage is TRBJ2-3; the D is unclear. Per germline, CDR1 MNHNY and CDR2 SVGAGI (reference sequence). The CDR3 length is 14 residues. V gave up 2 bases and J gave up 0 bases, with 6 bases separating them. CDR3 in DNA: TGTGCCAGCAGTTACATGGCTAGCACAGATACGCAGTATTTT. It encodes CASSYMASTDTQYF.

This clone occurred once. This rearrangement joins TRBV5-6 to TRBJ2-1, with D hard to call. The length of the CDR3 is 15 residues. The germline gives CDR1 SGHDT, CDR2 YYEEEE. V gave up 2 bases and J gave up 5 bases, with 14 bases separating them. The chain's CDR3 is CASSLRAGGHNEQFF. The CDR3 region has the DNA TGTGCCAGCAGCTTACGGGCCGGCGGCCACAATGAGCAGTTCTTC.